The 10 T cell receptor beta chains below all came from one sample that was sequenced in a study of T cells in Graves' hyperthyroidism and ophthalmopathy. Amplification targeted TCR beta CDR3 regions from RNA transcripts. First-round RT-PCR targeting the TCR CDR3 was performed with the HTBI primer set. TCRdb passed the multiplex PCR reads through MiXCR, listing each CDR3 protein once. The data show approximately 640,000 distinct CDR3 sequences, with around a sixth seen just once and around 16% held by the top ten. Specimen: blood. These receptors were taken from a man aged 45-65 years with Graves' hyperthyroidism.

The chain recombines TRBV28 with TRBJ2-7; perhaps TRBD2 as D (6 bases). Trimming stripped 2 bases from V and 5 bases from J, with 19 bases between. Germline V gene lookup returns CDR1 MDHEN and CDR2 SYDVKM. CDR3 size: 16 residues. The CDR3 DNA reads TGTGCCAGCAGTTTAGGGTCACGGGAGTTGGTCCACGAGCAGTACTTC. As protein: CASSLGSRELVHEQYF.

This chain joins TRBV19 and TRBJ2-1; D remains ambiguous. The CDR3 runs 12 residues. Germline values: CDR1 LNHDA, CDR2 SQIVND (reference sequence). Trimming cost V 11 bases and J 5 bases, with 13 bases left between them. CDR3 sequence (DNA): TGTGCCGCAGGTGACCCCAACAATGAGCAGTTCTTC. Its protein product is CAAGDPNNEQFF.

This clonotype was observed many times. V usage is TRBV12-3 or TRBV12-4 and J usage is TRBJ1-2; unclear D gene. The CDR3 spans 14 residues. V was pared by 1 base and J by 4 bases, with 10 bases between. The CDR3 bases are TGTGCCAGCAGTTTAGGCGGAGGTCCCTATGGCTACACCTTC. This translates into CASSLGGGPYGYTF.

In its sample, this clonotype was seen many times. The rearrangement links TRBV27 to TRBJ1-2; TRBD1 might be the D (6 bases). Germline CDR1 MNHEY, CDR2 SMNVEV (reference sequence). The CDR3 has 15 residues. Deletions cut 5 bases from V and 4 bases from J, with 17 bases between. The CDR3 DNA is TGTGCCAGCAGTCTACAGGGAGCCGGACCCTATGGCTACACCTTC. Translating it yields CASSLQGAGPYGYTF.

This clonotype was detected only a few times. The chain combines TRBV10-3 with TRBJ2-1, with 8 nucleotides matching TRBD2. The length of the CDR3 is 15 residues. The germline gives CDR1 ENHRY, CDR2 SYGVKD. Trimming cost V 6 bases and J 7 bases; bases outside gene matches: 11. CDR3 amino acids: CAIRDTAGGGNEQFF. The CDR3 DNA reads as TGTGCCATCAGAGACACGGCGGGAGGAGGGAATGAGCAGTTCTTC.

There are many counts of this clonotype. The CDR3 region is CASSYRVRTEKLFF. CDR3 sequence (DNA): TGTGCCAGTTCCTACAGGGTTCGAACGGAAAAACTGTTTTTT. This chain joins TRBV12-3 or TRBV12-4 and TRBJ1-4; D might be TRBD1 (6 bases). CDR3 size: 14 residues. The V end was cut by 9 bases, the J end by 8 bases, with 19 bases between.

The J gene is TRBJ1-4, the V gene TRBV28; the D gene is possibly TRBD1 (5 bases). The germline V gene encodes CDR1 MDHEN and CDR2 SYDVKM. CDR3 length equals 13 residues. Trimming stripped 6 bases from V and 8 bases from J, with 13 bases between. CDR3 sequence reads: CASRTQGKEKLFF. The CDR3 nucleotides read TGTGCCAGCAGAACGCAGGGTAAAGAAAAACTGTTTTTT.

This chain connects TRBV20-1 to TRBJ2-2; 7 nucleotides agree with TRBD2. The germline V gene encodes CDR1 DFQATT and CDR2 SNEGSKA (reference sequence). This CDR3 is 14 amino acids long. Trimming at V came to 2 bases and at J to 2 bases, leaving 2 bases not matched to a gene. This CDR3 reads CSARPAGNTGELFF. The DNA for the CDR3 is TGCAGTGCTAGACCAGCGGGAAACACCGGGGAGCTGTTTTTT.

The chain has TRBV6-2 or TRBV6-3 and TRBJ1-2, with TRBD1 identical over 8 bases. Losses at the gene ends were 7 bases for V and 6 bases for J; bases not matched to a gene: 13. Germline CDR1 reads MNHEY; CDR2 reads SVGEGT. The CDR3 has 15 residues. The CDR3 bases are TGTGCCAGCAAGAAGACGACAGGGGATAAGGATGGCTACACCTTC. Its translation is CASKKTTGDKDGYTF.

A word on this clonotype: One base away lies a much larger clone, so this may be a sequencing read error. The conserved phenylalanine or tryptophan is not found at the CDR3 terminus, so this likely reflects a read error. The chain uses TRBV3-1 and TRBJ2-7, with D uncertain. Germline V gene data show CDR1 as LGHDT and CDR2 as YNNKEL (reference sequence). V gave up 2 bases and J gave up 2 bases, with 7 bases separating them. The CDR3 has 13 residues. The CDR3, as DNA: TGTGCCAGCAGCCAAATCAACACCTACGAGCAGTACTAC. This translates into CASSQINTYEQYY.